This T cell receptor beta chain emerged from a study of PD-1 and CTLA-4 blockade in melanoma. This clone was recorded once. Germline trimming cut 7 bases from V and 7 bases from J; bases unmatched to any gene: 6. The germline CDR1 and CDR2 sequences are PRHDT and FYEKMQ (reference sequence). CDR3 length equals 12 residues. Sequencing was performed with immunoSEQ multiplex PCR; in TCRdb, only in-frame clones are kept and a portion is missing. The repertoire includes around 21,000 clones, around 88% of them detected once, and 6% to 8% sits in the top ten. The sequencing here drew on CD8+ T cells from peripheral blood, taken before anti-PD-1 treatment. The clonotype comes from a human donor with melanoma. This chain connects TRBV13 to TRBJ1-2; 7 positions agree with TRBD1. The CDR3, as DNA: TGTGCCAGCATCGACAGGGAGAGTGGCTACACCTTC. Amino acids: CASIDRESGYTF.